This T cell receptor beta chain was recovered during a study of CD8 T cells in ankylosing spondylitis. Whole-study results and caveats: Disease-linked clones were reportedly significantly enriched in matched ankylosing spondylitis synovial fluid.

J was trimmed by 4 bases and V by 4 bases; bases with no gene match: 11. CDR1 SGHRS and CDR2 YFSETQ come from the germline V gene. The CDR3 length is 17 residues. One entry per CDR3 protein results from TCRdb running MiXCR on the 5' RACE reads. The table records some 350,000 distinct CDR3 sequences, about 15% of them present only once. This clonotype was counted at least ten times. Its antigen is currently unknown. Input material: blood, either unsorted or a sorted T cell fraction (not recorded which). The receptor comes from a male donor with ankylosing spondylitis or in good health (not recorded which). The rearrangement uses TRBV5-1 and TRBJ2-3, with 11 bases that match TRBD2. The CDR3 DNA is TGCGCCAGCAGCCTATCTGGGACTAGCGGATTTGCAGATACGCAGTATTTT. Translation gives CASSLSGTSGFADTQYF.